This T cell receptor (beta chain) comes out of a study of T cell responses to AZD1222 COVID-19 vaccine. Study at large: Combined were second doses at about 4 or about 12 weeks. Study outcomes and limitations: It should be noted that donors were predominantly white British and more often female, and clonal diversity was possibly underestimated.

Sequencing used immunoSEQ multiplex PCR; TCRdb keeps in-frame clones, though not all of them. The sample contains tens of thousands of clones, about 89% of which appear only once. Germline-derived CDR1 and CDR2 are GTSNPN and SVGIG (reference sequence). The CDR3 runs 14 residues. V lost 0 bases to trimming and J lost 4 bases, with 12 bases between them. In this sample, this clone turned up once. Its matching antigen is unknown. This receptor was taken from an adult in good health. Here the sequenced sample was peripheral blood, taken on day 0 of AZD1222 vaccination. The chain carries TRBV30 and TRBJ1-1; D ambiguous. The CDR3 is CAWSVPQPSTEAFF. The CDR3 DNA sequence: TGTGCCTGGAGTGTACCCCAGCCAAGCACTGAAGCTTTCTTT.